The entry that follows covers one T cell receptor beta chain sequence. No antigen is known for it. This specimen comes from a study of cytomegalovirus exposure and HLA in healthy donors. General study findings and limits: The classifier reportedly diagnosed cytomegalovirus status with high specificity and sensitivity. Roughly uniform depth of sequencing across donors was assumed in presence/absence analyses.

PCR was performed using 60 Vbeta and 13 Jbeta primers. In the authors' methods: An analysis that came later counted 70 million to 100 million unique TCR beta chains, some 11 million shared. Using immunoSEQ multiplex PCR, the repertoire was profiled, and TCRdb retains in-frame clones only, with some absent. Clonal size and the V and J genes are those of that table, whereas D and trimming came from the DNA. The sample shows about 130,000 clones, around 73% of them seen only once. The germline V and J ends were trimmed by 5 bases and 1 base, with 9 bases remaining between them. CDR1 and CDR2 from the germline V gene are SGHRS and YFSETQ. This CDR3 has 13 residues.

This sequence originates from a human donor in good health. Sequencing used PBMCs. This chain connects TRBV5-1 to TRBJ2-5; D not certain. The CDR3 DNA follows: TGCGCCAGCAGTATGGCAGGCCAAGAGACCCAGTACTTC. Its protein is CASSMAGQETQYF.